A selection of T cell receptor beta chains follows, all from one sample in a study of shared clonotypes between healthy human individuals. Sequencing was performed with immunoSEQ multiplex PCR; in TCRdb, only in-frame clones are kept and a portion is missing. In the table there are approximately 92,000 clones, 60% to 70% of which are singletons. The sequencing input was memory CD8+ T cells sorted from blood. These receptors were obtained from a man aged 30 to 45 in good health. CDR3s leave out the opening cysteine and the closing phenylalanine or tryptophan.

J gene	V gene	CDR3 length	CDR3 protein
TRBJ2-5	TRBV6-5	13	ASSYGTGGVETQY
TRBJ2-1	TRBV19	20	ASSIGTWASGRATSSYNEQF
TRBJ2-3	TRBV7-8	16	ASSLEASGSASTDTQY
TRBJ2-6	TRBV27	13	ASSFHRYGANVLT
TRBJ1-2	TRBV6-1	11	ASSETQNYGYT
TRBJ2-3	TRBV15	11	ATSSMVRDTQY
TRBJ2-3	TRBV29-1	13	SVEAPSGRTDTQY
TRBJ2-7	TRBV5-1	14	ASSAGPGQGAYEQY
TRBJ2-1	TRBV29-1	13	SVFSPASLYNEQF
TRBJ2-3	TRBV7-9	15	ASSLPNSGAPFDTQY
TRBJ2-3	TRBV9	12	ASSVDSGAGTQY
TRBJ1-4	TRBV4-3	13	ASSPWTGGVEKLF
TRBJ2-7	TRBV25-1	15	ASSGGTEQLNEYEQY
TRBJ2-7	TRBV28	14	ASSLVAGGMGFEQY
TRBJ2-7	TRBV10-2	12	ASRINAYSYEQY
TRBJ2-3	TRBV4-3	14	ASSQDGGTFEGTQY
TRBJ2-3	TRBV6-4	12	ASSRQGGTDTQY
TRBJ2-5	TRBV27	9	ASSPGETQY
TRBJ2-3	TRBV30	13	AWSAGTGLTDTQY
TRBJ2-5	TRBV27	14	ASSRFARGGEETQY
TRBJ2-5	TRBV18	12	ASSPLQDQETQY
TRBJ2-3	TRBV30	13	AWIKGSSVRDTQY
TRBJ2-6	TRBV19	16	ASSAAARSDSGANVLT
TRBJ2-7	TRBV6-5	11	ASSYLQGHEQY
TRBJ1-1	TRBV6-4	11	ASSDIPNTEAF
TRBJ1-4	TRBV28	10	ASHQGTDKLF
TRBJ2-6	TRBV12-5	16	ASGTGRAGQSRANVLT
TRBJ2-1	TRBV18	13	ASSEGTGAYNEQF
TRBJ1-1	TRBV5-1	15	ASSLLFSRDSNTEAF
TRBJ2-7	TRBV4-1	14	ASSQGGLAVAYEQY
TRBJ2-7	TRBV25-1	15	ASSDQTLGQRPYEQY
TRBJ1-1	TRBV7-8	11	ASSFGFVTEAF
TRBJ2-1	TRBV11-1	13	ASSFWGGSLDEQF
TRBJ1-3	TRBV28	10	AVGSSGNTIY
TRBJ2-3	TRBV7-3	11	ASSLRNTDTQY
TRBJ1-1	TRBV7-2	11	ASSLAKNTEAF
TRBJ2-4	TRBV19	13	ASSMVQGSENIQY
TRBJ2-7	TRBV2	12	ASSGTYFSYEQY
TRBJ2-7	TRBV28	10	ASQTGYYEQY
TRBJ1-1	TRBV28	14	ASSFDRGKGNTEAF
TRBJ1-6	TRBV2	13	ASSVQGVTNSPLH
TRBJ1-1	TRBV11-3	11	ASSLDRGTEAF
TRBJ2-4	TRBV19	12	ATAGLGAKNIQY
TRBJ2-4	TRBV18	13	ASSPGGERVNIQY
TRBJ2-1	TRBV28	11	ASSLGRTNEQF
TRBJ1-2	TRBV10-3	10	AISASEAGYT
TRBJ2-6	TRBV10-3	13	AISGSGTGANVLT
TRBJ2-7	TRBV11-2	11	ASSLAGVGEQY
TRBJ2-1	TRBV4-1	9	ASSQSENQF
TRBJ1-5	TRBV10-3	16	AISESVVVEGARQPQH
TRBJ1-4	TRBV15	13	ATSTKTSEAEKLF
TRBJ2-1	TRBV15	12	ATSSSTGVYEQF
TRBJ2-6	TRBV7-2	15	ASSSVSGGSGANVLT
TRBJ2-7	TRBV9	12	ASSVRPSGIEQY
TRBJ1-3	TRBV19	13	ASTDPGTGTNTIY
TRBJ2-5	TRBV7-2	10	ASSLRAETQY
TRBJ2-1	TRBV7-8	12	ASSILRGGGEQF
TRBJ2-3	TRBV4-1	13	ASSQLGQSTDTQY
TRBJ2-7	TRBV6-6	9	ASSYSSEQY
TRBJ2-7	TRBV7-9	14	ASSLEGVGLSYEQY